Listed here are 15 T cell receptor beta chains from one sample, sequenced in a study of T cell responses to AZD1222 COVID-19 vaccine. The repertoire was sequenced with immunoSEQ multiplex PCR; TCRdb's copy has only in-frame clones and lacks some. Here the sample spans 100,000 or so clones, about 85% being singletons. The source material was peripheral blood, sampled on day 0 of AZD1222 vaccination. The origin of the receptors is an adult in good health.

The CDR3 sequence: CASSLDRGNYGYTF. The CDR3 nucleotides read TGTGCCAGCAGCTTGGACAGGGGGAACTATGGCTACACCTTC. V and J are TRBV5-4 and TRBJ1-2; 8 bases match TRBD1. With V trimmed by 0 bases and J by 2 bases, 0 bases remained unmatched. This CDR3 contains 14 residues. Germline-derived CDR1 and CDR2 are SGHNT and YYREEE (reference sequence).

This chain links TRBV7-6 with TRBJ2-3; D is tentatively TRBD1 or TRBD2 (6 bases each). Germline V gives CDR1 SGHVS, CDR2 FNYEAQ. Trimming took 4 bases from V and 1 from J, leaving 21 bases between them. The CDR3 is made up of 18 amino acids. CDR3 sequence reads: CASSSLAKGGMGTDTQYF. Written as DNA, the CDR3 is TGTGCCAGCAGCTCCCTTGCGAAGGGGGGCATGGGCACAGATACGCAGTATTTT.

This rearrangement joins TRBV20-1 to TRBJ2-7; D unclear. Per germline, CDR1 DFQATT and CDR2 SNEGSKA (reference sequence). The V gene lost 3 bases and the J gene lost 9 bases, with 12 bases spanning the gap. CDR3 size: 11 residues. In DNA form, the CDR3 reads TGCAGTGCTAGGGGTAGGGATGGGCAGTACTTC. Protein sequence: CSARGRDGQYF.

CDR3 DNA: TGTGCCAGCAGCCCCCGGACTAGCGGGAGCTACAATGAGCAGTTCTTC. Its protein is CASSPRTSGSYNEQFF. This chain links TRBV11-1 with TRBJ2-1; 13 nucleotides align to TRBD2. CDR3 length equals 16 residues. Germline CDR1 is SGHAT and CDR2 is FQDESV (reference sequence). Trimming cost V 5 bases and J 3 bases; bases outside gene matches: 4.

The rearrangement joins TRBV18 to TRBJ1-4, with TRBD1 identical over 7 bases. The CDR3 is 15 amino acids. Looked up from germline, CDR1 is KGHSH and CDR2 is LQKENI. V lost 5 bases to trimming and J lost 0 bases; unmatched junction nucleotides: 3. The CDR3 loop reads CASSAGTATNEKLFF. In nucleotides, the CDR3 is TGTGCCAGCTCAGCCGGGACAGCAACTAATGAAAAACTGTTTTTT.

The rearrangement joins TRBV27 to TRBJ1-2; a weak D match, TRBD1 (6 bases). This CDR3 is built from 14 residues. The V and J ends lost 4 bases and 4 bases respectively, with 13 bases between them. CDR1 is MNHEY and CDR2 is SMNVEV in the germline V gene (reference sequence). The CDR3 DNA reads TGTGCCAGCAGTTCTAAGGGGGAGGGCTATGGCTACACCTTC. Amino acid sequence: CASSSKGEGYGYTF.

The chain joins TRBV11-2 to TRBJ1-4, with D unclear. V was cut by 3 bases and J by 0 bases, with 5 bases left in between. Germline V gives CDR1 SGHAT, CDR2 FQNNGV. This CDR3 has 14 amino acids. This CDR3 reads CASSFRATNEKLFF. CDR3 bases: TGTGCCAGCAGCTTCCGGGCAACTAATGAAAAACTGTTTTTT.

The CDR3 sequence: CASSTRPILSGELFF. For the CDR3, the DNA is TGTGCCAGTAGTACCCGACCGATACTCTCCGGGGAGCTGTTTTTT. The chain couples TRBV19 to TRBJ2-2; D gene ambiguous. Deletions cut 4 bases from V and 6 bases from J, with 15 bases between. The germline V gene encodes CDR1 LNHDA and CDR2 SQIVND (reference sequence). The CDR3 loop spans 15 amino acids.

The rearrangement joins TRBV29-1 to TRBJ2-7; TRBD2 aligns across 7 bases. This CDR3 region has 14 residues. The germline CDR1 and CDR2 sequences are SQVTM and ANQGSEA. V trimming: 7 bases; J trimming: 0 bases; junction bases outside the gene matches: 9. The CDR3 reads CSAARGDYSYEQYF. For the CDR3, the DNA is TGCAGCGCCGCCCGGGGGGACTACTCCTACGAGCAGTACTTC.

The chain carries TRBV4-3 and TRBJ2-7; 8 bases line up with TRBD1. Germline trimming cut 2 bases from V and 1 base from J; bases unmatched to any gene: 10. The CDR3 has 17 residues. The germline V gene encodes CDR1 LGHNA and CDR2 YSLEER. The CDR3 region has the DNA TGCGCCAGCAGCCAATCCCCGCCAGGGGGCATGTCCTACGAGCAGTACTTC. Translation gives CASSQSPPGGMSYEQYF.

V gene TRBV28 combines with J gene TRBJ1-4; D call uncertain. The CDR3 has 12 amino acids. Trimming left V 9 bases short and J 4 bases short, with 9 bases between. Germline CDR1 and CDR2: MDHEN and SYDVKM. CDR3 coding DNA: TGTGCCAGTAGGGCCCTTAATGAAAAACTGTTTTTT. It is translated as CASRALNEKLFF.

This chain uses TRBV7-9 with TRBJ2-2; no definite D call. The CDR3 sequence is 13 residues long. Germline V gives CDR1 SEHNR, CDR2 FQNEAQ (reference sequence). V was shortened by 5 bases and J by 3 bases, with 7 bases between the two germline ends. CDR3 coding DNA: TGTGCCAGCAGCCTCTGGGACACCGGGGAGCTGTTTTTT. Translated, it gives CASSLWDTGELFF.

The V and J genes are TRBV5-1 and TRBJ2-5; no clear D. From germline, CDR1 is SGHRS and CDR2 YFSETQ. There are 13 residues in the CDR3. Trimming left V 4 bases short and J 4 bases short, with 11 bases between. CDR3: CASSLPAPETQYF. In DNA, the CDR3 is TGCGCCAGCAGCCTCCCCGCTCCAGAGACCCAGTACTTC.

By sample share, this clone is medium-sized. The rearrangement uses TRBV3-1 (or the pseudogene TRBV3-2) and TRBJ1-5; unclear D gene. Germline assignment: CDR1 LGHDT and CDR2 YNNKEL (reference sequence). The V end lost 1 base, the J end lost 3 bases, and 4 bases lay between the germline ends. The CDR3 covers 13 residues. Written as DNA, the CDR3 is TGTGCCAGCAGCCAAGCCGACAATCAGCCCCAGCATTTT. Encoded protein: CASSQADNQPQHF.

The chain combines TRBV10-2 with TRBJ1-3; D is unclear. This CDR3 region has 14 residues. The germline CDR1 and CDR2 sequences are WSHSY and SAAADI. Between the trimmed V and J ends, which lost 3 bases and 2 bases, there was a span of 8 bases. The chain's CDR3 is CASSERQPGNTIYF. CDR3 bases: TGCGCCAGCAGTGAACGCCAGCCTGGAAACACCATATATTTT.